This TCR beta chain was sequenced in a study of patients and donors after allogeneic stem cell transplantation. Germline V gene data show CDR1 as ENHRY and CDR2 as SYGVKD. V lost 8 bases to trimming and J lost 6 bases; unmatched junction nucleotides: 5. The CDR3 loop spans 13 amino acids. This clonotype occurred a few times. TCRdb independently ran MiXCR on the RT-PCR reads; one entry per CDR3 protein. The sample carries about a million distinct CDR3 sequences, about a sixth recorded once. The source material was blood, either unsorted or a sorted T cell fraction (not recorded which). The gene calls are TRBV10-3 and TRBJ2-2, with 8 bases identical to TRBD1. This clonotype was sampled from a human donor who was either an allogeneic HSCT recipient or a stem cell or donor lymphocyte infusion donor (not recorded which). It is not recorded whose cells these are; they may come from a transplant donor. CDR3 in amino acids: CAIAGGVPGELFF. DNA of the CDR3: TGTGCCATCGCAGGGGGCGTTCCCGGGGAGCTGTTTTTT.